This entry features one TCR beta chain sequence. Its antigen is unidentified. Trimming took 3 bases from V and 2 from J, leaving 4 bases between them. Germline V gene data show CDR1 as LGHNT and CDR2 as FRNRAP. The CDR3 spans 12 residues. Sequencing used immunoSEQ multiplex PCR; TCRdb keeps in-frame clones, though not all of them. The sample yields some 100,000 clones, approximately 90% seen once. The source of the sample is a study of siplizumab effects on memory and regulatory T cells. General observations from the study: Researchers could map only a minor fraction of alloreactive clones to unstimulated subsets. Naive T cells were seen as more diverse than memory cells and as major alloresponse contributors. Reactions containing siplizumab showed mappable alloreactive CD4+ clones averaging about 66% Treg-derived, versus 25% to 30% in controls. Confirmation that proliferating Tregs from siplizumab cultures had suppressive function was not obtained.

The specimen was Tregs sorted from blood. The receptor's source is a human donor in good health. The J gene is TRBJ2-5, the V gene TRBV12-5; D is unclear. The CDR3 DNA sequence: TGTGCTAGTGGTTTAGTACAAGAGACCCAGTACTTC. Protein product: CASGLVQETQYF.